The entry below gives a single T cell receptor (beta chain) sequence along with its context. TCRdb reprocessed the 5' RACE reads with MiXCR, giving one entry per CDR3 protein. The table lists about 140,000 distinct CDR3 sequences, about 14% of them singletons. Trimming removed 4 bases at V and 6 bases at J, with 11 bases between. Germline V gene data show CDR1 as SGHDT and CDR2 as YYEEEE. CDR3 length equals 12 residues. This sample was taken from a study of T-cell memory formation after mild COVID-19. The V gene is TRBV5-6, the J gene TRBJ2-7; D is undetermined. The sequenced sample was PBMCs or a T cell subset sorted from them (not recorded which). The origin of this receptor is an adult woman who had mild COVID-19 (a few samples of this study predate the infection). Cell type and time point are not known. The CDR3 protein is CASSRAGTEQYF. CDR3 DNA sequence: TGTGCCAGCAGCCGCGCCGGCACCGAGCAGTACTTC. The variable domain in full, completed from reference TRBV5-6 and TRBJ2-7, reads DAGVTQSPTHLIKTRGQQVTLRCSPKSGHDTVSWYQQALGQGPQFIFQYYEEEERQRGNFPDRFSGHQFPNYSSELNVNALLLGDSALYLCASSRAGTEQYFGPGTRLTVT.